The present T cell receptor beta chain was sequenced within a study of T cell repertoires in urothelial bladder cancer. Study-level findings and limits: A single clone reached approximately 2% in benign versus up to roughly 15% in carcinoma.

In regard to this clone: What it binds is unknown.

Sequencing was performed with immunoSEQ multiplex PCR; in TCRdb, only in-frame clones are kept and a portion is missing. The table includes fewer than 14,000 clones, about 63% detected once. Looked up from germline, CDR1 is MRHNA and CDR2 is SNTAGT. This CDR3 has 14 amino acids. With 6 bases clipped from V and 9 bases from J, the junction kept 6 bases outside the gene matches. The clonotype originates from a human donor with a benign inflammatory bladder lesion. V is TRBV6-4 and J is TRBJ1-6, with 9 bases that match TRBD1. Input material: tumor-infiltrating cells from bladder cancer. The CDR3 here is CASSEGTGISPLHF. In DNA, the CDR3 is TGTGCCAGCAGCGAGGGGACAGGGATTTCACCCCTCCACTTT.